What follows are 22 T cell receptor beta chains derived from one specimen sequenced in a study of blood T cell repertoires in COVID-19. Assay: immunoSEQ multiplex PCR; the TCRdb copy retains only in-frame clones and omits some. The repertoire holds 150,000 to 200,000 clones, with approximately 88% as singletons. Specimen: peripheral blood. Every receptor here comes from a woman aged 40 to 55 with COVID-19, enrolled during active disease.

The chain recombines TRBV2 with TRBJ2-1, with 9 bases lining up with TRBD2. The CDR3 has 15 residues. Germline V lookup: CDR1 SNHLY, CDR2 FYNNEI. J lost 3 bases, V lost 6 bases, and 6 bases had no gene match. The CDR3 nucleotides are TGTGCCAGCAGGGGTAGCGGGGGCAGCTACAATGAGCAGTTCTTC. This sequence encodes CASRGSGGSYNEQFF.

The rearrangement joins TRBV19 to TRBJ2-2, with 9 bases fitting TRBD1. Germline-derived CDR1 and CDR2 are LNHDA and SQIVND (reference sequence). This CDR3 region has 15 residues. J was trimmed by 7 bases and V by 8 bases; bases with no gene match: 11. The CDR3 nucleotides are TGTGCCAGTGCCCGGTCGAACAGGGGGCACGGGGAGCTGTTTTTT. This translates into CASARSNRGHGELFF. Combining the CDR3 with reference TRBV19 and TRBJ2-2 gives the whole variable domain DGGITQSPKYLFRKEGQNVTLSCEQNLNHDAMYWYRQDPGQGLRLIYYSQIVNDFQKGDIAEGYSVSREKKESFPLTVTSAQKNPTAFYLCASARSNRGHGELFFGEGSRLTVL.

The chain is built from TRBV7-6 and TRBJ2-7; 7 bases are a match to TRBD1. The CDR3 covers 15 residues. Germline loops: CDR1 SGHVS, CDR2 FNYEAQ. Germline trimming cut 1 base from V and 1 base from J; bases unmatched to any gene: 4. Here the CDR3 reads CASSLGGQESYEQYF. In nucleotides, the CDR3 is TGTGCCAGCAGCTTAGGTGGACAGGAGTCCTACGAGCAGTACTTC.

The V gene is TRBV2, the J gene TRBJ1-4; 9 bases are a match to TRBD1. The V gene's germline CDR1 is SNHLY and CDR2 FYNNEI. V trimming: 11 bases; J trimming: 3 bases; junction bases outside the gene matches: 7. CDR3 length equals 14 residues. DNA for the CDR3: TGTGCCGGACAGGGGATGGGGGCTAATGAAAAACTGTTTTTT. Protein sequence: CAGQGMGANEKLFF. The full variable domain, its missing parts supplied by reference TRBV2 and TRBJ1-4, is EPEVTQTPSHQVTQMGQEVILRCVPISNHLYFYWYRQILGQKVEFLVSFYNNEISEKSEIFDDQFSVERPDGSNFTLKIRSTKLEDSAMYFCAGQGMGANEKLFFGSGTQLSVL.

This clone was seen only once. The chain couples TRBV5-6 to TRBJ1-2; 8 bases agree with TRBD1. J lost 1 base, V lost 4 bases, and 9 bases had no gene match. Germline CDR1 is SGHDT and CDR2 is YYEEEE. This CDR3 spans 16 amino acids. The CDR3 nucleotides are TGTGCCAGCAGCGAGACGACAGGGGCGTTTAACTATGGCTACACCTTC. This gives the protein CASSETTGAFNYGYTF.

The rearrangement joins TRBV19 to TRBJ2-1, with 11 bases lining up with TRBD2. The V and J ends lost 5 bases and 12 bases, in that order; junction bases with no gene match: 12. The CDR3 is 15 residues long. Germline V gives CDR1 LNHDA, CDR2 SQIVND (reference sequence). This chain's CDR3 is CASSLGGLAGEGQFF. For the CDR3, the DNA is TGTGCCAGTAGTTTAGGAGGACTAGCGGGCGAGGGGCAGTTCTTC.

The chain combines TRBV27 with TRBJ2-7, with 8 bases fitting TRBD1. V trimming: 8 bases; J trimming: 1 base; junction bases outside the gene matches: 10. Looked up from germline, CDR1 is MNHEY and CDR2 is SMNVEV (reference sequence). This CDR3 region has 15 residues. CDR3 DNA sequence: TGTGCCAGCTACACCCAGGGGGCGCGGTCCTACGAGCAGTACTTC. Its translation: CASYTQGARSYEQYF.

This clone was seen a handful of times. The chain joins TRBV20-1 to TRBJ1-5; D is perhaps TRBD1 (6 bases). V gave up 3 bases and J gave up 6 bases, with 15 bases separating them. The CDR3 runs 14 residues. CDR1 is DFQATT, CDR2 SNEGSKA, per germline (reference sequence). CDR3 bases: TGCAGTGCTAGTACAGCCCTCAGGGGTCAGCCCCAGCATTTT. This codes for CSASTALRGQPQHF.

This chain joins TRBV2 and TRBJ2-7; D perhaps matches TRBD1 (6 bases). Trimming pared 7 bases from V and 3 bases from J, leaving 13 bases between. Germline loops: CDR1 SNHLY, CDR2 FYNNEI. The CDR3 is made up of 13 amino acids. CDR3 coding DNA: TGTGCCAGCAACATACAGGGTTACTACGAGCAGTACTTC. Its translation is CASNIQGYYEQYF.

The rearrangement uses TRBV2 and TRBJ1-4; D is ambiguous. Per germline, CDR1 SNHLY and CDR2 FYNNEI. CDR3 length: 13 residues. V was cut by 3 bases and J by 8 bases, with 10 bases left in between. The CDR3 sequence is CASSDGGKEKLFF. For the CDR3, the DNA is TGTGCCAGCAGTGATGGAGGGAAAGAAAAACTGTTTTTT.

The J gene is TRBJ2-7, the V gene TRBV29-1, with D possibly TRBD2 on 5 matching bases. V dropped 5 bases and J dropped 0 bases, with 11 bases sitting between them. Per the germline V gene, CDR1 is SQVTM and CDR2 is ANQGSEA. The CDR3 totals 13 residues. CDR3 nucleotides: TGCAGCGTTTATAAGCGGAACTCCTACGAGCAGTACTTC. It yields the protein CSVYKRNSYEQYF.

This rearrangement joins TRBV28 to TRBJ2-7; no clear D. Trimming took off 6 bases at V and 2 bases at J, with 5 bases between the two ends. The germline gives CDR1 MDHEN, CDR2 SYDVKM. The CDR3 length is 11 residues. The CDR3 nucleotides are TGTGCCAGCAGACACACCTACGAGCAGTACTTC. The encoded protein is CASRHTYEQYF.

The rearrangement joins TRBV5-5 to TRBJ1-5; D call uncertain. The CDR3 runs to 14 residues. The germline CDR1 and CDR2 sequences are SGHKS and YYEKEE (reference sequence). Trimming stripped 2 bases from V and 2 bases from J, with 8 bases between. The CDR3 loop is CASSLDGGNQPQHF. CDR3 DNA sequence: TGTGCCAGCAGCTTAGACGGGGGCAATCAGCCCCAGCATTTT. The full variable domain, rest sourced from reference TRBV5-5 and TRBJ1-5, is DAGVTQSPTHLIKTRGQQVTLRCSPISGHKSVSWYQQVLGQGPQFIFQYYEKEERGRGNFPDRFSARQFPNYSSELNVNALLLGDSALYLCASSLDGGNQPQHFGDGTRLSIL.

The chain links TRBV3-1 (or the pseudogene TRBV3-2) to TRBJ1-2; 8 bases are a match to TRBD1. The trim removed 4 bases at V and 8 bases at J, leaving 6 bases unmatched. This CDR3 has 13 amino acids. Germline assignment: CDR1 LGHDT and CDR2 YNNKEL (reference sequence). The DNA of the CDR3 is TGTGCCAGCAGCCTGGACAGGGTGTGGGGCTACACCTTC. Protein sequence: CASSLDRVWGYTF.

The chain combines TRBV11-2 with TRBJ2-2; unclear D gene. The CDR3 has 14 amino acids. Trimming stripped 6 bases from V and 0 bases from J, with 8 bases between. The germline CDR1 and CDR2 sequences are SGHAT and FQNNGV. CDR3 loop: CASRSQSNTGELFF. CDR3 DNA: TGTGCCAGCAGAAGTCAGTCGAACACCGGGGAGCTGTTTTTT.

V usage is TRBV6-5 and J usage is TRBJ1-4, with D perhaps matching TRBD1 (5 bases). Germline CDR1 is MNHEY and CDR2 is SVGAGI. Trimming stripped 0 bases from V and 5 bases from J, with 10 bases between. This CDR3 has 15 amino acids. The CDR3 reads CASSYSWGVNEKLFF. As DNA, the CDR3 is TGTGCCAGCAGTTACTCGTGGGGGGTAAATGAAAAACTGTTTTTT.

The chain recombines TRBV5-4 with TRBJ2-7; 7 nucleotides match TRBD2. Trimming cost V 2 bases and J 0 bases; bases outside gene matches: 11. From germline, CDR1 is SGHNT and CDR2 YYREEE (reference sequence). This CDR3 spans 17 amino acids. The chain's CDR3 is CASSFKVAGGPSYEQYF. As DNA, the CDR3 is TGTGCCAGCAGCTTCAAAGTAGCGGGTGGCCCCTCCTACGAGCAGTACTTC.

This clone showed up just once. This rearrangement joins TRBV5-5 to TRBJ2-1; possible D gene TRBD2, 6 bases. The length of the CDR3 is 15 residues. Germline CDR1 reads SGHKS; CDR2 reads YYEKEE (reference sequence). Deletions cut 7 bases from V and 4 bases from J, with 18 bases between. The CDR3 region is CASRSSQRAYNEQFF. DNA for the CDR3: TGTGCCAGCCGAAGTAGCCAGCGGGCGTACAATGAGCAGTTCTTC.

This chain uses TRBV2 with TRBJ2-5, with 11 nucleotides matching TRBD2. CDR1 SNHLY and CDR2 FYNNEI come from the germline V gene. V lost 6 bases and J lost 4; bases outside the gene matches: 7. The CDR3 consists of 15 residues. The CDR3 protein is CASRLGLAEGETQYF. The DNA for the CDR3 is TGTGCCAGCAGGTTGGGACTAGCGGAGGGAGAGACCCAGTACTTC.

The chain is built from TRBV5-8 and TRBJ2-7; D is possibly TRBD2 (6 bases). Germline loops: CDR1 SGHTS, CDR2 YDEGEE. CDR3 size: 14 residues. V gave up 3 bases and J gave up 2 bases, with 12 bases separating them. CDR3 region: CASSSSGTAYEQYF. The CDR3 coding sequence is TGTGCCAGCAGCTCGTCCGGGACTGCCTACGAGCAGTACTTC.

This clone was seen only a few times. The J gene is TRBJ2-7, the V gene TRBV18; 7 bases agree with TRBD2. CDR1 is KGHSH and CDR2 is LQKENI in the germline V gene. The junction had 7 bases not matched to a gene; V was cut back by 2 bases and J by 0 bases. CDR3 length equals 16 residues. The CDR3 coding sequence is TGTGCCAGCTCACCAAGGGACGGGGGGAGCTCCTACGAGCAGTACTTC. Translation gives CASSPRDGGSSYEQYF.

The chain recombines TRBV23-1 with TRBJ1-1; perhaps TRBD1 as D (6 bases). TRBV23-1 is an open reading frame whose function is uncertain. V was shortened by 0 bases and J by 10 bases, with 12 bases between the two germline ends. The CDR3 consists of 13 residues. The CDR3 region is CASSQSRTAGAFF. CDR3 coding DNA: TGCGCCAGCAGTCAATCACGGACAGCCGGAGCTTTCTTT.